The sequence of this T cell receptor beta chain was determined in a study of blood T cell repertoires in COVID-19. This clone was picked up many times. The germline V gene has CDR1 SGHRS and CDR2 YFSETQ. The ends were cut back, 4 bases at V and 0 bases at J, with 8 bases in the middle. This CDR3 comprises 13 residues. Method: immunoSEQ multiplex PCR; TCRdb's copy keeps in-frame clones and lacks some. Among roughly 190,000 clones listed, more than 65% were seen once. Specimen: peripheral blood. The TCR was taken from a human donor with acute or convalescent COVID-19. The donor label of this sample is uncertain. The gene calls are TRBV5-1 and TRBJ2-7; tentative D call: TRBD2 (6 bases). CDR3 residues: CASSPGGSYEQYF. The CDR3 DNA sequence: TGCGCCAGCAGCCCCGGGGGCTCCTACGAGCAGTACTTC.